These T cell receptor beta chains were read from a single sample in a study of prognosis after radiotherapy for stage I lung cancer. MiXCR, applied by TCRdb to the multiplex PCR reads, yields one record per CDR3 protein. The sample contains around 60,000 distinct CDR3 sequences, roughly 29% of which appear only once. This specimen was PBMCs, taken before or after stereotactic body radiation therapy (not recorded which). These receptor sequences come from a donor over 45 with non-small cell lung cancer. Each CDR3 is given with its conserved first and last residue. The D gene is left open where the match is weak. Clone size, where shown, is once, few, many, or a class for clones that have expanded.

>TRBV6-1|TRBD2|many|TRBJ2-7
CASSERGAVYEQYF
TGTGCCAGCAGTGAGCGGGGGGCCGTGTACGAGCAGTACTTC
>TRBV11-2|TRBD1|many|TRBJ1-1
CASSWDRNTEAFF
TGTGCCAGCAGCTGGGACAGGAACACTGAAGCTTTCTTT
>TRBV12-3/TRBV12-4|TRBD1|NA|TRBJ2-2
CANSLDLTGVTGELFF
TGTGCCAACAGTTTAGACCTGACAGGGGTCACCGGGGAGCTGTTTTTT
>TRBV29-1|TRBD1|many|TRBJ2-2
CSTPQGANGELFF
TGCAGCACTCCACAGGGGGCGAACGGGGAGCTGTTTTTT
>TRBV7-9|NA|many|TRBJ1-1
CASSSRGGNTEAFF
TGTGCCAGCAGCTCCCGAGGGGGGAACACTGAAGCTTTCTTT
>TRBV6-5|TRBD2|NA|TRBJ2-6
CANSYGGAGANVLTF
TGTGCCAACAGTTACGGGGGGGCTGGGGCCAACGTCCTCACTTTC
>TRBV5-1|NA|many|TRBJ1-2
CASGPLDYGYTF
TGCGCCAGCGGACCCTTGGACTATGGCTACACCTTC
>TRBV30|NA|NA|TRBJ1-2
CAWRRFATTSNYGYTF
TGTGCCTGGAGACGATTCGCAACCACATCGAACTATGGCTACACCTTC
>TRBV29-1|NA|many|TRBJ1-3
CSVKLTSGNTIYF
TGCAGCGTTAAACTTACCTCTGGAAACACCATATATTTT
>TRBV30|NA|many|TRBJ1-3
CAWRGMGGNTIYF
TGTGCCTGGAGGGGGATGGGGGGAAACACCATATATTTT
>TRBV6-1|NA|once|TRBJ2-1
CARPGARAEQFF
TGTGCCAGGCCAGGGGCGCGCGCTGAGCAGTTCTTC
>TRBV6-1|NA|many|TRBJ1-2
CASSGQIYGYTF
TGTGCCAGCAGTGGGCAGATCTATGGCTACACCTTC
>TRBV7-9|NA|many|TRBJ2-1
CASSLDRVDEQFF
TGTGCCAGCAGCTTAGACAGGGTTGATGAGCAGTTCTTC
>TRBV20-1|NA|many|TRBJ1-2
CSARSTLSYGYTF
TGCAGTGCTCGCTCGACCCTTAGCTACGGCTACACCTTC
>TRBV18|NA|many|TRBJ1-5
CASSPAFRDQPQHF
TGTGCCAGCTCACCCGCTTTCCGGGATCAGCCCCAGCATTTT
>TRBV11-2|NA|many|TRBJ2-1
CASSLGGRGFDEQFF
TGTGCCAGCAGCTTAGGGGGGCGAGGTTTTGATGAGCAGTTCTTC
>TRBV5-6|NA|NA|TRBJ2-1
CASSPFSSGGNEQFF
TGTGCCAGCAGCCCGTTCAGTAGCGGTGGTAATGAGCAGTTCTTC
>TRBV15|TRBD1|many|TRBJ1-3
CATSRAEDRGSGNTIYF
TGTGCCACCAGCAGAGCCGAGGACAGGGGGTCGGGAAACACCATATATTTT
>TRBV24-1|TRBD1|NA|TRBJ2-1
CSTGQGNEQFF
TGCTCCACCGGACAGGGTAATGAGCAGTTCTTC
>TRBV20-1|TRBD1|many|TRBJ2-7
CSARVGTGAYEQYF
TGCAGTGCTAGAGTCGGGACAGGGGCATACGAGCAGTACTTC
>TRBV6-1|NA|NA|TRBJ2-2
CATRQMELFF
TGTGCCACCCGCCAGATGGAGCTGTTTTTT
>TRBV7-9|TRBD1|many|TRBJ2-7
CASSSPPGTGYEQYF
TGTGCCAGCAGCTCGCCCCCCGGGACAGGATACGAGCAGTACTTC
>TRBV19|NA|many|TRBJ2-2
CASSIDGDTGELFF
TGTGCCAGTAGTATAGATGGGGACACCGGGGAGCTGTTTTTT
>TRBV19|NA|many|TRBJ2-2
CASSTWTLTGELFF
TGTGCCAGTAGTACATGGACCCTCACCGGGGAGCTGTTTTTT
>TRBV12-3/TRBV12-4|NA|many|TRBJ2-3
CASSARGDTQYF
TGTGCCAGCAGTGCCCGGGGGGATACGCAGTATTTT
>TRBV20-1|TRBD1|many|TRBJ2-2
CSARDLGQGAVGELFF
TGCAGTGCTAGAGATTTGGGACAGGGGGCCGTCGGGGAGCTGTTTTTT
>TRBV12-3/TRBV12-4|NA|many|TRBJ1-1
CASRGGIEAFF
TGTGCCAGCAGGGGGGGAATCGAAGCTTTCTTT
>TRBV19|NA|many|TRBJ1-2
CASSARTAPDLYGYTF
TGTGCCAGTAGTGCTAGGACTGCACCTGATCTCTATGGCTACACCTTC
>TRBV7-6|TRBD1|NA|TRBJ1-4
CASSPRTGGDEKLFF
TGCGCCAGCAGCCCTCGGACAGGGGGCGATGAAAAACTGTTTTTT
>TRBV7-9|TRBD1|many|TRBJ2-5
CASSADRGGTQYF
TGTGCCAGCAGCGCCGACAGGGGCGGGACCCAGTACTTC
>TRBV11-3|TRBD2|many|TRBJ2-3
CASSSGGPDTQYF
TGTGCCAGCAGCTCGGGGGGGCCAGATACGCAGTATTTT
>TRBV27|TRBD2|many|TRBJ2-7
CASSPGGGRREYF
TGTGCCAGCAGCCCCGGGGGGGGGCGGCGGGAGTACTTC
>TRBV6-4|NA|many|TRBJ2-7
CASSATRWNPSYEQYF
TGTGCCAGCAGTGCCACCAGATGGAACCCATCCTACGAGCAGTACTTC